The clone carrying this TCR beta chain was counted at least ten times. Antigen specificity is unknown. This record comes from a study of blood T cells in healthy people across ages. As for the study in general: Template switching recovered approximately one barcoded beta molecule for every two T cells.

Using a J-beta primer mix together with a sample-barcoded 5' primer, a second PCR was run for roughly 7 to 12 cycles. Every molecule of cDNA carried a tag from a template-switch adaptor with 12 random nucleotides. A single record per CDR3 protein comes from TCRdb applying MiXCR to the 5' RACE reads. In the table there are more than 800,000 distinct CDR3 sequences, about 28% of which are singletons. General study findings and limits: Naive T cell percentage showed a strong correlation with TCR beta diversity.

This sequence was found in a woman older than 75 in good health. The source material was blood.

CDR3 in DNA: TGCAGCGTTGAAACGGGACCGGGCCATGGCTACACCTTC. Translated: CSVETGPGHGYTF. The chain employs TRBV29-1 and TRBJ1-2; tentative D call: TRBD1 (5 bases). V lost 2 bases, J lost 6 bases, and 13 bases lay in between. Germline V gives CDR1 SQVTM, CDR2 ANQGSEA. This CDR3 has 13 amino acids.